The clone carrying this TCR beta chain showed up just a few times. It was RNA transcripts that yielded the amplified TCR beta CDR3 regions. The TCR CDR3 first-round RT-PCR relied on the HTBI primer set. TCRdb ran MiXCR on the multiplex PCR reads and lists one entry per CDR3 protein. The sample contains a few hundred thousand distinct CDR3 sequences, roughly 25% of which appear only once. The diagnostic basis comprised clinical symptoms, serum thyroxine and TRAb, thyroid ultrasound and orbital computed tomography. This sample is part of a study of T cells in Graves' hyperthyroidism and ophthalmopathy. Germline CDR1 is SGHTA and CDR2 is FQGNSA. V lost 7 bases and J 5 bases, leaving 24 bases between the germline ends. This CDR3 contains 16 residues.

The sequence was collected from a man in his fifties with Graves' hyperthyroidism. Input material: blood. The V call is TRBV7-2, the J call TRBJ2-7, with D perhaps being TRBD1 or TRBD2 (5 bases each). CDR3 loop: CASTPSGTEPFDEQYF. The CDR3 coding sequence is TGTGCCAGCACCCCCTCCGGGACGGAACCCTTTGACGAGCAGTACTTC.